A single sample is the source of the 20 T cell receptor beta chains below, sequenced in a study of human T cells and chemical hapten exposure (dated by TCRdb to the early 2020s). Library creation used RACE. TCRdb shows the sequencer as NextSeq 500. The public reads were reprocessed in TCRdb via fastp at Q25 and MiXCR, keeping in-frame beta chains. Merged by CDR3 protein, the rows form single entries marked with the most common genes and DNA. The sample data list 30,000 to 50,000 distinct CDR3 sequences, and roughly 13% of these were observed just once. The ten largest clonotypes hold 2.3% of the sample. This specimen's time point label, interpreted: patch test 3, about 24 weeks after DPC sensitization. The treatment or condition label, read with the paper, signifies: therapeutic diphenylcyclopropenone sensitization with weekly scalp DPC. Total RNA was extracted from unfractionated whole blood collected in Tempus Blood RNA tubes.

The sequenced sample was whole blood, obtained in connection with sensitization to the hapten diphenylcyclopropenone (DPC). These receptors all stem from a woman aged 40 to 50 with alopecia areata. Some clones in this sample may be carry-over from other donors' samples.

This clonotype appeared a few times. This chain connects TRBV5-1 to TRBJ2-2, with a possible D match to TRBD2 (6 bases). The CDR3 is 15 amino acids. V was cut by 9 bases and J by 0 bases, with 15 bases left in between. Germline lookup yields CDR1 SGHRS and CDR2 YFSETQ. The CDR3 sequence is CATAGGAANTGELFF. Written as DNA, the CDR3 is TGCGCCACGGCTGGCGGGGCCGCGAACACCGGGGAGCTGTTTTTT. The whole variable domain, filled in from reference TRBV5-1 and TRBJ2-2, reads KAGVTQTPRYLIKTRGQQVTLSCSPISGHRSVSWYQQTPGQGLQFLFEYFSETQRNKGNFPGRFSGRQFSNSRSEMNVSTLELGDSALYLCATAGGAANTGELFFGEGSRLTVL.

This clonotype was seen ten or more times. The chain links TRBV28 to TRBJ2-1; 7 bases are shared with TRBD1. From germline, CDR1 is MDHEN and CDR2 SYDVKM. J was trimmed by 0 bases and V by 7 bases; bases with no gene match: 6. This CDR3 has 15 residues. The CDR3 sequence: CASIAQGSSYNEQFF. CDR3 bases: TGTGCCAGCATCGCACAGGGGAGCTCCTACAATGAGCAGTTCTTC.

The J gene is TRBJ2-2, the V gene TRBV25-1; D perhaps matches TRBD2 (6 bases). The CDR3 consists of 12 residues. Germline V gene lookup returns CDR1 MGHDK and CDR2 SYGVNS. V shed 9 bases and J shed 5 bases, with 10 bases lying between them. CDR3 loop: CASRDSTGELFF. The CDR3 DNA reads TGTGCCAGTCGGGACTCGACCGGGGAGCTGTTTTTT.

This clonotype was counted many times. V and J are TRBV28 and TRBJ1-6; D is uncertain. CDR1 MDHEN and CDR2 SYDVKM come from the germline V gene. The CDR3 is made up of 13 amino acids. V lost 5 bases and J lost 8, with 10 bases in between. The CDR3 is CASSPSTDSPLHF. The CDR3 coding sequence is TGTGCCAGCAGTCCTTCCACGGATTCACCCCTCCACTTT.

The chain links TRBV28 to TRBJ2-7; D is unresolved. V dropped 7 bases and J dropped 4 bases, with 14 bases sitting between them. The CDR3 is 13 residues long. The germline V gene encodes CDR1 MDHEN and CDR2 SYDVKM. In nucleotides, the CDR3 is TGTGCCAGCACACCGGGCAGAATATACGAGCAGTACTTC. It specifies CASTPGRIYEQYF.

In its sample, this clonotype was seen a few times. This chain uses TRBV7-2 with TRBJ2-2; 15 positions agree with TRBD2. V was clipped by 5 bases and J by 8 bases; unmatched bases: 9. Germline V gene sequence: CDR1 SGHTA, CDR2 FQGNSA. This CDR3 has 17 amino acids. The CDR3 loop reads CASSTGLAGGPGGELFF. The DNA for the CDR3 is TGTGCCAGCAGCACCGGACTAGCGGGAGGGCCAGGAGGGGAGCTGTTTTTT.

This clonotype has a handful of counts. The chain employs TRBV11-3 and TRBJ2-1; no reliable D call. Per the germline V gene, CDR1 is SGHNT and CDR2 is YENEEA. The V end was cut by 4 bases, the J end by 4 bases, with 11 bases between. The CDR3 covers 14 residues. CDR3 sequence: CASSSTEEYNEQFF. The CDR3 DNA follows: TGTGCCAGCAGCTCTACCGAGGAATACAATGAGCAGTTCTTC.

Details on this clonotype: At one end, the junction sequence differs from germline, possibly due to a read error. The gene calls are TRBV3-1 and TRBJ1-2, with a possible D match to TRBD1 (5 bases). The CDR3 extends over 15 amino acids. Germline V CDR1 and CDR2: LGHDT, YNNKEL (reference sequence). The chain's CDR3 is CASSKEGATLYGYTF. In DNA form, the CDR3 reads TGTGCCAGCAGCAAAGAAGGGGCAACCCTCTATGGCTACACCTTC.

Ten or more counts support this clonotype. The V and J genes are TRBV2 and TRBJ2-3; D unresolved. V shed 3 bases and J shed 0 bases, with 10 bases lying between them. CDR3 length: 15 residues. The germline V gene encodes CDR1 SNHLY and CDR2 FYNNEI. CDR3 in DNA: TGTGCCAGCAGTGACCTCCAGTCTAGCACAGATACGCAGTATTTT. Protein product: CASSDLQSSTDTQYF.

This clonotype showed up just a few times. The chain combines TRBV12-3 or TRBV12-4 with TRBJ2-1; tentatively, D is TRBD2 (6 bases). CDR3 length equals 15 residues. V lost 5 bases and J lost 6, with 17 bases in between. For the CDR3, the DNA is TGTGCCAGCAGTCTCCCCGGGACTCCATTCAATGAGCAGTTCTTC. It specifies CASSLPGTPFNEQFF.

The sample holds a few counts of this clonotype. CDR3: CASSLELNTEAFF. The CDR3 coding sequence is TGTGCCAGCAGCTTAGAATTGAACACTGAAGCTTTCTTT. The gene calls are TRBV11-3 and TRBJ1-1; no reliable D call. The CDR3 is 13 residues long. V lost 0 bases, J lost 0 bases, and 2 bases lay in between. Looked up from germline, CDR1 is SGHNT and CDR2 is YENEEA.

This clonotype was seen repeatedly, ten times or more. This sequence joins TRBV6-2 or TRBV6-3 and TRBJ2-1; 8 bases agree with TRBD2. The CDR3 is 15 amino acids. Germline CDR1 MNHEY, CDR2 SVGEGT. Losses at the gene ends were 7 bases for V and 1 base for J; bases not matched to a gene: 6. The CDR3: CASTQERGSYNEQFF. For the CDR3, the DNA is TGTGCCAGCACGCAGGAGCGGGGGTCCTACAATGAGCAGTTCTTC.

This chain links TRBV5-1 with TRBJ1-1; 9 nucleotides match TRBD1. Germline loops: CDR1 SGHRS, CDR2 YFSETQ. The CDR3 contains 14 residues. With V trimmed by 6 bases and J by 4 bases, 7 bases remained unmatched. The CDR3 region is CASIPQTGGTEAFF. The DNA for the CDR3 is TGCGCCAGCATCCCTCAGACAGGGGGCACTGAAGCTTTCTTT.

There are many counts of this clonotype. This chain's CDR3 is CASSLTGDQPQHF. The CDR3 DNA is TGTGCCAGCAGCTTAACAGGGGATCAGCCCCAGCATTTT. The rearrangement joins TRBV7-9 to TRBJ1-5; 7 bases match TRBD1. V lost 2 bases and J lost 5; bases outside the gene matches: 0. CDR1 is SEHNR and CDR2 is FQNEAQ in the germline V gene (reference sequence). The CDR3 runs 13 residues.

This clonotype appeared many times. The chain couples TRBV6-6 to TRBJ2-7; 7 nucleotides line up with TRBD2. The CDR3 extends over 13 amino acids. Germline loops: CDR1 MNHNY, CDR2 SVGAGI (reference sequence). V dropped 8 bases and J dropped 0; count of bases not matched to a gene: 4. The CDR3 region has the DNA TGTGCCAGCTCTCCTAGCGGCTCCTACGAGCAGTACTTC. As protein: CASSPSGSYEQYF.

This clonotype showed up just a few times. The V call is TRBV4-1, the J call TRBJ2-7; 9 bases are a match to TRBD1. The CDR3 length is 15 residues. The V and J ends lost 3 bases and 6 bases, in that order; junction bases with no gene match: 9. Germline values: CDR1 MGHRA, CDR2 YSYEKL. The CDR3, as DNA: TGCGCCAGCAGCCAGACAGGGACAGGGTCTTTCGAGCAGTACTTC. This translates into CASSQTGTGSFEQYF.

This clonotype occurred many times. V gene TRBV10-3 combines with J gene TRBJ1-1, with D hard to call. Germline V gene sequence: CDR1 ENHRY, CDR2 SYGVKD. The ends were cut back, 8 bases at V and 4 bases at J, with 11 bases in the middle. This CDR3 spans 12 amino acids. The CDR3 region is CAIRHDGTEAFF. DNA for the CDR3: TGTGCCATCCGCCATGATGGCACTGAAGCTTTCTTT.

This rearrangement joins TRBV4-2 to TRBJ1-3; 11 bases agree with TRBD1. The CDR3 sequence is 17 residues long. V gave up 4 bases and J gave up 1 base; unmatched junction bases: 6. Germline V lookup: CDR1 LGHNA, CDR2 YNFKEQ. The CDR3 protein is CASSPGQGATSGNTIYF. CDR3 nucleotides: TGTGCCAGCAGCCCCGGACAGGGGGCAACTTCTGGAAACACCATATATTTT.

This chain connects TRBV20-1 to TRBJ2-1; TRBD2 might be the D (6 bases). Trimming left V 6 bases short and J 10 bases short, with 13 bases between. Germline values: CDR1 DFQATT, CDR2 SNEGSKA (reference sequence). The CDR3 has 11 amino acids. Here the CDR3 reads CSARLVGEQFF. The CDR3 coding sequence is TGCAGTGCCAGACTAGTAGGGGAGCAGTTCTTC.

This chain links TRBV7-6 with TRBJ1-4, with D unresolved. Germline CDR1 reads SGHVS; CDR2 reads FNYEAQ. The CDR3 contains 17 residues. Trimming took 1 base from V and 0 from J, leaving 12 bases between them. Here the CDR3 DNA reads TGTGCCAGCAGCTTAGAACTTTCTGGCCCAACTAATGAAAAACTGTTTTTT. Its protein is CASSLELSGPTNEKLFF.